The sequence of this TCR beta chain was determined in a study of STAT5B mutations in CD4+ large granular lymphocyte leukemia. Libraries were prepared by immunoSEQ multiplex PCR; TCRdb keeps only in-frame clonotypes and omits some of them. The profile shows roughly 48,000 clones, less than 85% of them singletons. This clone was observed a single time. The V and J ends lost 0 bases and 2 bases, in that order; junction bases with no gene match: 6. The CDR3 loop spans 16 amino acids. In germline, CDR1 is LGHNA, CDR2 YNFKEQ. The rearrangement links TRBV4-2 to TRBJ1-2, with 7 bases identical to TRBD1. This clonotype originated in a human donor in good health. The material sequenced was CD4+ T cells from blood buffy coats. The CDR3 bases are TGTGCCAGCAGCCAAGAGGCCCAGGGGGAGAACTATGGCTACACCTTC. Its protein product is CASSQEAQGENYGYTF.